This passage covers 5 T cell receptor beta chains from one sample sequenced in a study of blood T cell repertoires in COVID-19. TCRdb's table, derived via immunoSEQ multiplex PCR, lists solely in-frame clones and lacks some. The sample comprises over 100,000 clones, approximately 80% of which are singletons, and under 7% rests with the top ten. Sample: peripheral blood. These receptors came from a woman aged 45 to 65 with acute or convalescent COVID-19.

This clone came up once. V and J are TRBV13 and TRBJ2-7; D may be TRBD2 (5 bases). V was clipped by 5 bases and J by 5 bases, with 22 bases between them. This CDR3 comprises 16 residues. Germline-derived CDR1 and CDR2 are PRHDT and FYEKMQ (reference sequence). This chain's CDR3 is CASSPRGVGTSDEQYF. CDR3 bases: TGTGCCAGCAGCCCCCGGGGTGTAGGAACTTCTGACGAGCAGTACTTC.

The chain has TRBV7-9 and TRBJ1-2, with 10 bases lining up with TRBD1. Germline V gene sequence: CDR1 SEHNR, CDR2 FQNEAQ (reference sequence). The length of the CDR3 is 13 residues. V was clipped by 3 bases and J by 5 bases; unmatched bases: 0. CDR3 nucleotide sequence: TGTGCCAGCAGCTTGGACAGGGGGTATGGCTACACCTTC. It specifies CASSLDRGYGYTF.

The CDR3 DNA follows: TGTGCCAGCAGTTACGCAGGAGGAGCTTTCTTT. Translation gives CASSYAGGAFF. The J gene is TRBJ1-1, the V gene TRBV6-5; D is unresolved. The CDR3 is made up of 11 amino acids. Germline CDR1 is MNHEY and CDR2 is SVGAGI. The V end lost 2 bases, the J end lost 10 bases, and 8 bases lay between the germline ends.

This chain joins TRBV19 and TRBJ1-5; unclear D gene. This CDR3 has 13 amino acids. Germline loops: CDR1 LNHDA, CDR2 SQIVND (reference sequence). The ends were cut back, 1 base at V and 5 bases at J, with 6 bases in the middle. The CDR3 DNA follows: TGTGCCAGTAGTATAGCGAGGGATCAGCCCCAGCATTTT. Residues: CASSIARDQPQHF. The full variable domain, completed using reference TRBV19 and TRBJ1-5, is DGGITQSPKYLFRKEGQNVTLSCEQNLNHDAMYWYRQDPGQGLRLIYYSQIVNDFQKGDIAEGYSVSREKKESFPLTVTSAQKNPTAFYLCASSIARDQPQHFGDGTRLSIL.

V gene TRBV30 combines with J gene TRBJ1-1, with TRBD1 as a possible D gene (6 bases). Germline V gives CDR1 GTSNPN, CDR2 SVGIG (reference sequence). The CDR3 covers 14 residues. Trimming pared 4 bases from V and 2 bases from J, leaving 14 bases between. The CDR3 DNA reads TGTGCCTGGACGAAGGGAGGGACAAACACTGAAGCTTTCTTT. This gives the protein CAWTKGGTNTEAFF.